The sequence of this T cell receptor (beta chain) was determined in a study of human T cells and chemical hapten exposure. The sample's time point: patch test 3, about 24 weeks after DPC sensitization. Treatment described: therapeutic diphenylcyclopropenone sensitization with weekly scalp DPC. This clonotype was observed a few times. From the RACE reads, TCRdb called clonotypes with MiXCR, one entry per CDR3 protein. The sample shows 95,000 to 150,000 distinct CDR3 sequences, approximately 10% of them seen only once. Specimen: whole blood, collected in connection with sensitization to the hapten diphenylcyclopropenone (DPC). The receptor was isolated from a woman between 45 and 65 years old with alopecia areata. Some clones in this sample may be carry-over from other donors' samples.

The CDR3 loop is CASSLSGPRSPLHF. The CDR3 bases are TGTGCCAGCAGTTTATCAGGACCCCGTTCACCCCTCCACTTT. This chain joins TRBV27 and TRBJ1-6; D is unresolved. This CDR3 has 14 amino acids. Per the germline V gene, CDR1 is MNHEY and CDR2 is SMNVEV (reference sequence). Trimming stripped 0 bases from V and 9 bases from J, with 9 bases between.